Reported below is one T cell receptor beta chain. Expressed TCRB transcripts were sequenced because the entire RNA isolate underwent reverse transcription. TCRdb's table, derived via immunoSEQ multiplex PCR, lists solely in-frame clones and lacks some. This sample has 400,000 to 500,000 clones, with 14% found just once. Sorted CD4+ subsets: naive, central memory, regulatory, stem cell-like memory (CD45RO/CCR7/CD25/CD127/CD95/CD27 panel). Germline CDR1 PRHDT, CDR2 FYEKMQ (reference sequence). The CDR3 has 16 residues. V trimming: 4 bases; J trimming: 5 bases; junction bases outside the gene matches: 5. The data derive from a study of beta chain features in type 1 diabetes.

Sequences were obtained from naive CD4+ T cells from blood. The gene calls are TRBV13 and TRBJ2-3; TRBD2 matches at 14 bases. This TCR came from a man aged 30 to 39 in good health. DNA of the CDR3: TGTGCCAGCAGCTACGGGACTAGCGGGGGTGGAGATACGCAGTATTTT. It specifies CASSYGTSGGGDTQYF.